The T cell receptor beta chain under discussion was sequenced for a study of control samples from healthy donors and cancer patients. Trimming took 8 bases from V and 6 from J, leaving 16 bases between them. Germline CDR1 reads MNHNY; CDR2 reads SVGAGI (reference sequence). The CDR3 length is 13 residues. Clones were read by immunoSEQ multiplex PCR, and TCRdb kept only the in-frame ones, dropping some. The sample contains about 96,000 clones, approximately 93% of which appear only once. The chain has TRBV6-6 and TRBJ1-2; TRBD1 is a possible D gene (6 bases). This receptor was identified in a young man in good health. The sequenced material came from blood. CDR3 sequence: CASFPVGTNGYTF. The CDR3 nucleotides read TGTGCCAGCTTTCCCGTCGGGACAAATGGCTACACCTTC.